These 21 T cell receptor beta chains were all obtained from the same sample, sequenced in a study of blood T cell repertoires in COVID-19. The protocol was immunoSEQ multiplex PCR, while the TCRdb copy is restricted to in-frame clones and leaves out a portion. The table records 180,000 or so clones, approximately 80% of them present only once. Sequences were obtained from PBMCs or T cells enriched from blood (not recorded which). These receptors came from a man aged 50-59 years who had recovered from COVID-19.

The CDR3: CASSLRQGAGYTF. DNA for the CDR3: TGTGCCAGCAGCCTCAGACAGGGGGCTGGCTACACCTTC. The chain has TRBV7-9 and TRBJ1-2, with 10 bases matching TRBD1. The CDR3 consists of 13 residues. Germline lookup yields CDR1 SEHNR and CDR2 FQNEAQ (reference sequence). The ends lost 5 bases at V and 7 bases at J; junction bases unmatched: 4.

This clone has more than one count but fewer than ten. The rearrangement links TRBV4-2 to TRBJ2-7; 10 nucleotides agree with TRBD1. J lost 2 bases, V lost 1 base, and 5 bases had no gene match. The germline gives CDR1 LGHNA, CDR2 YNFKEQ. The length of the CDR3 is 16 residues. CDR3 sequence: CASSQAMGQGTYEQYF. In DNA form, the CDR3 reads TGTGCCAGCAGCCAAGCTATGGGACAGGGGACCTACGAGCAGTACTTC.

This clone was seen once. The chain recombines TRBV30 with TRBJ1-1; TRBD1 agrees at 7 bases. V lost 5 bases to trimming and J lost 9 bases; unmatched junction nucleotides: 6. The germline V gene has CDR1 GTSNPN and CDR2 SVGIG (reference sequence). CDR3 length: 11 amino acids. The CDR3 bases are TGTGCCTGGGCTCGGACAGGCCAAGCTTTCTTT. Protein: CAWARTGQAFF.

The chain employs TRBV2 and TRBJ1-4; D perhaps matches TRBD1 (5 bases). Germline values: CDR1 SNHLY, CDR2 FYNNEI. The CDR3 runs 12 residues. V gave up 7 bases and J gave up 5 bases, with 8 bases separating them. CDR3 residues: CASKTANEKLFF. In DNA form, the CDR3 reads TGTGCCAGCAAGACAGCAAATGAAAAACTGTTTTTT.

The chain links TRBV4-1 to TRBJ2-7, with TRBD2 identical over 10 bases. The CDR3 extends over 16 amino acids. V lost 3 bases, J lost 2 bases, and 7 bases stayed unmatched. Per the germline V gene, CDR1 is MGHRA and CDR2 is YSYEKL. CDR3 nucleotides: TGCGCCAGCAGCCACCAAAGCGGGGGGGCCCCCTACGAGCAGTACTTC. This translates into CASSHQSGGAPYEQYF.

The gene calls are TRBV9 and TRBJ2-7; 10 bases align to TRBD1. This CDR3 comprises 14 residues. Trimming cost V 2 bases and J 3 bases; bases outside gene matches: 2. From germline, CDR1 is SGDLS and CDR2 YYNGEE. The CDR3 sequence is CASSVGQGNYEQYF. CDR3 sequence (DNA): TGTGCCAGCAGCGTGGGACAGGGGAACTACGAGCAGTACTTC.

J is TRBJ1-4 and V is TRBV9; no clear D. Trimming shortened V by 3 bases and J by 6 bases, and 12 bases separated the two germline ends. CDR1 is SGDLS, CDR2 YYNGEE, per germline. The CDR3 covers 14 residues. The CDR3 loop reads CASSARNGDEKLFF. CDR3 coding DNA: TGTGCCAGCAGCGCCCGTAACGGGGATGAAAAACTGTTTTTT. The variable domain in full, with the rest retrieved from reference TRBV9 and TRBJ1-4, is DSGVTQTPKHLITATGQRVTLRCSPRSGDLSVYWYQQSLDQGLQFLIQYYNGEERAKGNILERFSAQQFPDLHSELNLSSLELGDSALYFCASSARNGDEKLFFGSGTQLSVL.

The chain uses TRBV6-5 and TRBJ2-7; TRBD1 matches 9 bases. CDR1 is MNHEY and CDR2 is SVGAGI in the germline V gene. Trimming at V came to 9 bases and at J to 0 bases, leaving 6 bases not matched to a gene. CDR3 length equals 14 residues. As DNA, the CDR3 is TGTGCCAGTTGGGACAGGGCGATCTCCTACGAGCAGTACTTC. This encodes CASWDRAISYEQYF.

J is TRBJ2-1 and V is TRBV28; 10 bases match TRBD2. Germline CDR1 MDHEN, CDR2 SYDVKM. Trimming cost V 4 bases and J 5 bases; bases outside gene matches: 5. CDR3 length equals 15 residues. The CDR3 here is CASSSSSGRNNEQFF. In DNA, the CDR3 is TGTGCCAGCAGTTCTAGTAGCGGGAGGAACAATGAGCAGTTCTTC.

The CDR3 coding sequence is TGTGCCAGTATGGGGCTAAGTTGGTACCATTTT. This encodes CASMGLSWYHF. This chain connects TRBV19 to TRBJ1-5, with a possible D match to TRBD1 (5 bases). This CDR3 contains 11 residues. Trimming took off 7 bases at V and 16 bases at J, with 17 bases between the two ends. The germline V gene has CDR1 LNHDA and CDR2 SQIVND (reference sequence). Full variable domain (rest looked up from reference TRBV19 and TRBJ1-5): DGGITQSPKYLFRKEGQNVTLSCEQNLNHDAMYWYRQDPGQGLRLIYYSQIVNDFQKGDIAEGYSVSREKKESFPLTVTSAQKNPTAFYLCASMGLSWYHFGDGTRLSIL.

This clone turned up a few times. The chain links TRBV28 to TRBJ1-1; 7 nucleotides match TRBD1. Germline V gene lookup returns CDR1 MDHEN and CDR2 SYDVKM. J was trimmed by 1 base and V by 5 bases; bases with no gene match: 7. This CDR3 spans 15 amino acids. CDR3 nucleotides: TGTGCCAGCAGTACCCTGGACAGGAAGAACACTGAAGCTTTCTTT. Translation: CASSTLDRKNTEAFF.

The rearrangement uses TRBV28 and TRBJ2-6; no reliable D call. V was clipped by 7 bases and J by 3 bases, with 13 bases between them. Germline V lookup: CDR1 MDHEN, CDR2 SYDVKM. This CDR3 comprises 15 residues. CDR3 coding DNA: TGTGCCAGCATCTCGCGGTTCTTTGGGGCCAACGTCCTGACTTTC. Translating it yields CASISRFFGANVLTF.

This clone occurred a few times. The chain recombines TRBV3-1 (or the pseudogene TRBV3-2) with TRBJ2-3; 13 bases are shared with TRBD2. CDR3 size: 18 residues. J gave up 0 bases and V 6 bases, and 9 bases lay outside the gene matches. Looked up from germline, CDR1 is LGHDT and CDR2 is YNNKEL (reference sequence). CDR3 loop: CASSPGLAGASSTDTQYF. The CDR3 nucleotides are TGTGCCAGCAGTCCCGGACTAGCGGGGGCCTCTAGCACAGATACGCAGTATTTT.

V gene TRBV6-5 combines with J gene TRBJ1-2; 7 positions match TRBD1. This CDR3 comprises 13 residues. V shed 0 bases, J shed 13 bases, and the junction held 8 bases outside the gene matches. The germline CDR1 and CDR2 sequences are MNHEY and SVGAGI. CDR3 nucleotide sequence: TGTGCCAGCAGTTACTCGAAAGTACAGGGGTTCACCTTC. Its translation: CASSYSKVQGFTF.

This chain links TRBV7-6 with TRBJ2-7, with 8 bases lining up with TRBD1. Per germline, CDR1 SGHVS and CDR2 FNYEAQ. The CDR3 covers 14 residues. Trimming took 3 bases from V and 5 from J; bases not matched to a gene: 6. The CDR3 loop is CASSLLGQGHEQYF. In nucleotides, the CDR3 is TGTGCCAGCAGCTTGCTCGGACAGGGCCACGAGCAGTACTTC.

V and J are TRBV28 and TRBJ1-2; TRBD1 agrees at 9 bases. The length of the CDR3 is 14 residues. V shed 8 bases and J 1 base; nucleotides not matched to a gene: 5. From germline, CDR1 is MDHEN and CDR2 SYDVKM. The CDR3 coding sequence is TGTGCCAGCCAAGGACAGGGGTATAACTATGGCTACACCTTC. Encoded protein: CASQGQGYNYGYTF.

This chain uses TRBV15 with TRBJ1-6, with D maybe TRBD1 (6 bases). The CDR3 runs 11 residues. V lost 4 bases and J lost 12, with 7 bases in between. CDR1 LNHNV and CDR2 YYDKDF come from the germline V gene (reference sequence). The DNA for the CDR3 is TGTGCCACCAGCAAACAGGGACCCCTCCACTTT. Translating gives CATSKQGPLHF.

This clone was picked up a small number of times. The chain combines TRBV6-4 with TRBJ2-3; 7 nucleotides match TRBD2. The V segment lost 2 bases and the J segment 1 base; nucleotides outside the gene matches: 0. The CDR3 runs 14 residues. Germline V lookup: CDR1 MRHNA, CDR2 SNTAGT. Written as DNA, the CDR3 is TGTGCCAGCAGTGACACTAGCGGCACAGATACGCAGTATTTT. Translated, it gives CASSDTSGTDTQYF.

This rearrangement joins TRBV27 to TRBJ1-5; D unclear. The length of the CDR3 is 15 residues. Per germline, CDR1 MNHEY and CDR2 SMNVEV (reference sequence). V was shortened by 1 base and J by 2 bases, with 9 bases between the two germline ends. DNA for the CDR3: TGTGCCAGCAGTTTATTCCAAGCCGGCAATCAGCCCCAGCATTTT. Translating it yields CASSLFQAGNQPQHF.

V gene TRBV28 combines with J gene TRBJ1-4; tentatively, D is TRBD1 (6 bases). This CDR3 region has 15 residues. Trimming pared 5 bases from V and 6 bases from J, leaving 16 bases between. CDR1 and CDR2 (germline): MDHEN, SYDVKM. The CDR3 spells CASSLTGSNYEKLFF. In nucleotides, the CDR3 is TGTGCCAGCAGTCTAACAGGGAGTAATTATGAAAAACTGTTTTTT.

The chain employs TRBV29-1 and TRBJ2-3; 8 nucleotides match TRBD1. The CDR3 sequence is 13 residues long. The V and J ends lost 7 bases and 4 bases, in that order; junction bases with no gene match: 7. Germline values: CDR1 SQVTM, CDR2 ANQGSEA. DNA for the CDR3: TGCAGCGGCGAAAGGGGACAGGCAGATACGCAGTATTTT. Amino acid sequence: CSGERGQADTQYF.